This is a list of T cell receptor beta chains from one sample in a study of tumor-infiltrating lymphocytes in primary liver carcinoma. TCRdb reprocessed the multiplex PCR reads via MiXCR and lists one record per CDR3 protein. The sample includes fewer than 350,000 distinct CDR3 sequences, 65% seen only once; the top ten take 9%. The sequenced sample consisted of peripheral blood. All receptors come from a man in his forties with primary liver carcinoma and hepatitis B virus infection. CDR3s include the opening cysteine and the closing phenylalanine or tryptophan. Fields, in order: clone size, J gene, V gene, D gene, CDR3 protein, CDR3 DNA. The D gene is left open where the match is weak. Size is omitted from some rows. Given values are once, few, many or a class for expanded clones.

clone_size: NA; j_call: TRBJ2-1; v_call: TRBV14; d_call: NA; cdr3_aa: CASSQFDNGQFF; cdr3_nt: TGTGCCAGCAGCCAGTTTGACAATGGGCAGTTCTTC
clone_size: once; j_call: TRBJ1-2; v_call: TRBV9; d_call: NA; cdr3_aa: CASNVAPGGFGYTF; cdr3_nt: TGTGCCAGCAACGTGGCGCCGGGGGGCTTTGGCTACACCTTC
clone_size: NA; j_call: TRBJ2-1; v_call: TRBV6-2/TRBV6-3; d_call: TRBD1; cdr3_aa: CASTIGTGRHNEEFF; cdr3_nt: TGTGCCAGCACCATTGGGACAGGCCGCCACAATGAGGAGTTCTTC
clone_size: NA; j_call: TRBJ2-1; v_call: TRBV5-4; d_call: NA; cdr3_aa: CAGSFRDENEQFF; cdr3_nt: TGTGCCGGCAGCTTCAGGGACGAAAATGAGCAGTTCTTC
clone_size: once; j_call: TRBJ2-3; v_call: TRBV4-3; d_call: NA; cdr3_aa: CASSPGLERDTQYF; cdr3_nt: TGCGCCAGCAGCCCGGGGCTAGAAAGAGATACGCAGTATTTT
clone_size: few; j_call: TRBJ2-1; v_call: TRBV5-1; d_call: TRBD2; cdr3_aa: CASRLAGGRYNEQFF; cdr3_nt: TGCGCCAGCAGGTTAGCGGGAGGGCGTTACAATGAGCAGTTCTTC
clone_size: NA; j_call: TRBJ2-7; v_call: TRBV11-3; d_call: TRBD1; cdr3_aa: CASSSGPGTGLYEQYF; cdr3_nt: TGTGCCAGCAGCTCGGGGCCGGGGACAGGGCTCTACGAGCAGTACTTC
clone_size: NA; j_call: TRBJ2-1; v_call: TRBV11-1; d_call: TRBD2; cdr3_aa: CTSSSLRESSYNEQFF; cdr3_nt: TGTACTAGCAGCTCCCTGCGGGAGAGCTCCTACAATGAGCAGTTCTTC
clone_size: few; j_call: TRBJ1-6; v_call: TRBV21-1; d_call: NA; cdr3_aa: CASSFEDRGSYNSPLHF; cdr3_nt: TGTGCCAGCAGCTTTGAGGACAGGGGGTCCTATAATTCACCCCTCCACTTT
clone_size: NA; j_call: TRBJ2-7; v_call: TRBV6-8; d_call: NA; cdr3_aa: CASSLRGRGRKGNEQYF; cdr3_nt: TGTGCCAGCAGTCTCCGGGGCAGGGGACGTAAGGGAAACGAGCAGTACTTC
clone_size: NA; j_call: TRBJ2-7; v_call: TRBV30; d_call: NA; cdr3_aa: CAWSVLAGGPYEQYF; cdr3_nt: TGTGCCTGGAGTGTACTGGCTGGCGGTCCCTACGAGCAGTACTTC
clone_size: few; j_call: TRBJ1-1; v_call: TRBV6-5; d_call: TRBD1; cdr3_aa: CTSSRDRVDTEAFF; cdr3_nt: TGTACTAGCAGTCGGGACAGGGTTGACACTGAAGCTTTCTTT
clone_size: NA; j_call: TRBJ2-5; v_call: TRBV11-1; d_call: TRBD1; cdr3_aa: CVSSLGTAPLETQYF; cdr3_nt: TGTGTCAGCAGCCTGGGGACAGCCCCGTTAGAGACCCAGTACTTC
clone_size: many; j_call: TRBJ2-2; v_call: TRBV6-5; d_call: TRBD2; cdr3_aa: CASSYGLAGGGELFF; cdr3_nt: TGTGCCAGCAGTTACGGGCTAGCGGGAGGAGGGGAGCTGTTTTTT
clone_size: NA; j_call: TRBJ2-2; v_call: TRBV6-2/TRBV6-3; d_call: NA; cdr3_aa: CATATSRRYGTVELFF; cdr3_nt: TGTGCCACCGCAACCTCCAGAAGGTATGGGACCGTGGAGCTGTTTTTT
clone_size: NA; j_call: TRBJ1-1; v_call: TRBV12-3/TRBV12-4; d_call: TRBD1; cdr3_aa: CVSSSKGTGETEAFF; cdr3_nt: TGTGTCAGCAGTTCAAAGGGGACAGGGGAAACTGAAGCTTTCTTT
clone_size: NA; j_call: TRBJ1-3; v_call: TRBV6-5; d_call: NA; cdr3_aa: CACSYSVGNTIYF; cdr3_nt: TGTGCCTGCAGTTACTCAGTTGGAAACACCATATATTTT
clone_size: few; j_call: TRBJ2-1; v_call: TRBV29-1; d_call: TRBD2; cdr3_aa: CSAIAGGPSYNEQFF; cdr3_nt: TGCAGCGCTATAGCGGGAGGGCCCTCCTACAATGAGCAGTTCTTC
clone_size: NA; j_call: TRBJ2-3; v_call: TRBV11-2; d_call: NA; cdr3_aa: CASSLPDTQCF; cdr3_nt: TGTGCCAGTAGCTTACCGGATACGCAGTGTTTT
clone_size: many; j_call: TRBJ1-1; v_call: TRBV5-4; d_call: NA; cdr3_aa: CASSPPGRGTEAFF; cdr3_nt: TGTGCCAGCAGCCCACCGGGGAGGGGCACTGAAGCTTTCTTT
clone_size: few; j_call: TRBJ2-3; v_call: TRBV14; d_call: NA; cdr3_aa: CASSQGAWGTDTQYF; cdr3_nt: TGTGCCAGCAGCCAAGGGGCCTGGGGCACAGATACGCAGTATTTT
clone_size: many; j_call: TRBJ1-1; v_call: TRBV29-1; d_call: NA; cdr3_aa: CSVEYRDTEAFF; cdr3_nt: TGCAGCGTTGAGTACAGGGACACTGAAGCTTTCTTT
clone_size: NA; j_call: TRBJ2-5; v_call: TRBV5-1; d_call: TRBD2; cdr3_aa: CASTFSAAGGPETQYF; cdr3_nt: TGCGCCAGCACATTTTCCGCAGCGGGAGGGCCAGAGACCCAGTACTTC
clone_size: few; j_call: TRBJ1-3; v_call: TRBV28; d_call: TRBD1; cdr3_aa: CASSRGGTGNGNTIYF; cdr3_nt: TGTGCCAGCAGCCGAGGCGGGACAGGGAATGGAAACACCATATATTTT
clone_size: NA; j_call: TRBJ1-3; v_call: TRBV29-1; d_call: NA; cdr3_aa: CNVIPASGNTIYF; cdr3_nt: TGCAACGTAATCCCCGCTTCTGGAAACACCATATATTTT
clone_size: NA; j_call: TRBJ1-2; v_call: TRBV4-1; d_call: NA; cdr3_aa: CANSQDPGANYGYTF; cdr3_nt: TGCGCCAACAGCCAAGATCCAGGAGCTAACTATGGCTACACCTTC
clone_size: NA; j_call: TRBJ2-7; v_call: TRBV5-1; d_call: TRBD2; cdr3_aa: CASSLSGRAGSEEQYF; cdr3_nt: TGCGCCAGCAGCTTGAGTGGGAGGGCAGGGTCCGAAGAGCAGTACTTC
clone_size: many; j_call: TRBJ2-1; v_call: TRBV12-3/TRBV12-4; d_call: TRBD2; cdr3_aa: CASSSRLAGRGEQFF; cdr3_nt: TGTGCCAGCAGTTCGAGACTAGCGGGAAGGGGTGAGCAGTTCTTC
clone_size: NA; j_call: TRBJ2-1; v_call: TRBV11-2; d_call: TRBD2; cdr3_aa: CDSSLRLAGGYEQFF; cdr3_nt: TGTGACAGCAGCTTACGACTAGCGGGAGGCTACGAGCAGTTCTTC
clone_size: few; j_call: TRBJ2-7; v_call: TRBV6-1; d_call: NA; cdr3_aa: CASSGLTYEQYF; cdr3_nt: TGTGCCAGCAGTGGTTTGACCTACGAGCAGTACTTC
clone_size: NA; j_call: TRBJ2-7; v_call: TRBV7-8; d_call: TRBD1; cdr3_aa: CVSSFGTGGHVPYEQYF; cdr3_nt: TGTGTCAGCAGCTTCGGGACAGGGGGCCATGTACCCTACGAGCAGTACTTC
clone_size: many; j_call: TRBJ1-1; v_call: TRBV11-1; d_call: NA; cdr3_aa: CASSHGGTEAFF; cdr3_nt: TGTGCCAGCAGCCACGGGGGGACTGAAGCTTTCTTT
clone_size: NA; j_call: TRBJ2-4; v_call: TRBV6-6; d_call: NA; cdr3_aa: CASIGQGNKNIQYF; cdr3_nt: TGTGCCAGCATAGGTCAAGGAAACAAAAACATTCAGTACTTC
clone_size: few; j_call: TRBJ2-5; v_call: TRBV5-1; d_call: TRBD2; cdr3_aa: CASSLVGEGETQYF; cdr3_nt: TGCGCCAGCAGCTTGGTTGGGGAGGGAGAGACCCAGTACTTC
clone_size: once; j_call: TRBJ1-2; v_call: TRBV30; d_call: NA; cdr3_aa: CAWLEGGGYTF; cdr3_nt: TGTGCCTGGCTCGAAGGTGGAGGCTACACCTTC
clone_size: few; j_call: TRBJ1-6; v_call: TRBV4-1; d_call: NA; cdr3_aa: CASSQLSGLNSPIHF; cdr3_nt: TGCGCCAGCAGCCAACTTAGCGGCTTGAATTCACCCATCCACTTT
clone_size: NA; j_call: TRBJ1-2; v_call: TRBV2; d_call: TRBD1; cdr3_aa: CASNTPGGYGYTF; cdr3_nt: TGTGCCAGCAACACCCCAGGGGGTTATGGCTACACCTTC
clone_size: NA; j_call: TRBJ2-6; v_call: TRBV7-9; d_call: NA; cdr3_aa: CASTKTGANVLTF; cdr3_nt: TGTGCCAGCACTAAGACTGGGGCCAACGTCCTGACTTTC
clone_size: NA; j_call: TRBJ1-2; v_call: TRBV18; d_call: TRBD1; cdr3_aa: CASSPGQDYGYTF; cdr3_nt: TGTGCCAGCTCACCGGGACAGGACTATGGTTACACCTTC
clone_size: many; j_call: TRBJ2-1; v_call: TRBV5-1; d_call: TRBD2; cdr3_aa: CASTLAGGYNEQFF; cdr3_nt: TGCGCCAGCACGTTAGCGGGAGGTTACAATGAGCAGTTCTTC
clone_size: many; j_call: TRBJ2-3; v_call: TRBV4-2; d_call: NA; cdr3_aa: CASSQDPLEENTQYF; cdr3_nt: TGTGCCAGCAGCCAAGACCCCCTTGAGGAAAATACGCAGTATTTT
clone_size: NA; j_call: TRBJ2-7; v_call: TRBV10-3; d_call: NA; cdr3_aa: CVISESVFYERYF; cdr3_nt: TGTGTCATCAGTGAGTCGGTATTCTACGAGCGGTACTTC
clone_size: NA; j_call: TRBJ2-3; v_call: TRBV11-2; d_call: NA; cdr3_aa: CVSRRGEYTDMQYF; cdr3_nt: TGTGTCAGCCGAAGGGGGGAGTACACAGATATGCAGTATTTT
clone_size: few; j_call: TRBJ2-7; v_call: TRBV10-3; d_call: NA; cdr3_aa: CAISERQGGGNF; cdr3_nt: TGTGCCATCAGTGAGAGGCAAGGGGGAGGGAACTTC
clone_size: NA; j_call: TRBJ1-5; v_call: TRBV28; d_call: TRBD1; cdr3_aa: CASSSPRAGGQPQHF; cdr3_nt: TGTGCCAGCAGTTCCCCCCGGGCAGGGGGACAGCCCCAGCATTTT
clone_size: many; j_call: TRBJ2-1; v_call: TRBV5-1; d_call: NA; cdr3_aa: CASGRMSYNEQFF; cdr3_nt: TGCGCCAGCGGGAGAATGTCCTACAATGAGCAGTTCTTC
clone_size: many; j_call: TRBJ1-1; v_call: TRBV11-2; d_call: NA; cdr3_aa: CASSRDGAKGTEAFF; cdr3_nt: TGTGCCAGCAGCCGGGACGGGGCTAAGGGCACTGAAGCTTTCTTT
clone_size: NA; j_call: TRBJ2-3; v_call: TRBV12-3/TRBV12-4; d_call: TRBD2; cdr3_aa: CASSSGLATTDTQYF; cdr3_nt: TGTGCCAGCAGCTCGGGACTAGCGACCACAGATACGCAGTATTTT
clone_size: few; j_call: TRBJ1-3; v_call: TRBV21-1; d_call: NA; cdr3_aa: CASSKDGGSGNTIYF; cdr3_nt: TGTGCCAGCAGCAAAGATGGGGGGTCTGGAAACACCATATATTTT
clone_size: NA; j_call: TRBJ2-2; v_call: TRBV11-2; d_call: NA; cdr3_aa: CTSSQWGGELSF; cdr3_nt: TGTACCAGCAGCCAATGGGGCGGGGAGCTGTCTTTT
clone_size: many; j_call: TRBJ2-3; v_call: TRBV6-5; d_call: NA; cdr3_aa: CASSYSDGDTQYF; cdr3_nt: TGTGCCAGCAGTTACTCGGACGGAGATACGCAGTATTTT
clone_size: NA; j_call: TRBJ1-5; v_call: TRBV29-1; d_call: NA; cdr3_aa: CSAQAGEGRPQHF; cdr3_nt: TGCAGCGCGCAGGCAGGGGAAGGCCGGCCACAGCATTTT